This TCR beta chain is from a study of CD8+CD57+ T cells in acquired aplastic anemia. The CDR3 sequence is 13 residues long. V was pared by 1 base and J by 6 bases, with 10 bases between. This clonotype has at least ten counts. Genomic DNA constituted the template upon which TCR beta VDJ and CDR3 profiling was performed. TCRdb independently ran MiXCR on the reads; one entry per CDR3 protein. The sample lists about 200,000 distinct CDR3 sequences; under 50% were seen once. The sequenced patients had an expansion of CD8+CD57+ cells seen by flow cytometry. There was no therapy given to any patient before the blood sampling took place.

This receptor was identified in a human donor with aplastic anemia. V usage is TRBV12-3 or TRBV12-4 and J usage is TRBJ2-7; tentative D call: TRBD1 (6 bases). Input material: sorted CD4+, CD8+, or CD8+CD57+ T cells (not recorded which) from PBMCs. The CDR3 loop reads CASSLEAGAEQYF. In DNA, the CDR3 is TGTGCCAGCAGTTTAGAGGCAGGGGCCGAGCAGTACTTC.